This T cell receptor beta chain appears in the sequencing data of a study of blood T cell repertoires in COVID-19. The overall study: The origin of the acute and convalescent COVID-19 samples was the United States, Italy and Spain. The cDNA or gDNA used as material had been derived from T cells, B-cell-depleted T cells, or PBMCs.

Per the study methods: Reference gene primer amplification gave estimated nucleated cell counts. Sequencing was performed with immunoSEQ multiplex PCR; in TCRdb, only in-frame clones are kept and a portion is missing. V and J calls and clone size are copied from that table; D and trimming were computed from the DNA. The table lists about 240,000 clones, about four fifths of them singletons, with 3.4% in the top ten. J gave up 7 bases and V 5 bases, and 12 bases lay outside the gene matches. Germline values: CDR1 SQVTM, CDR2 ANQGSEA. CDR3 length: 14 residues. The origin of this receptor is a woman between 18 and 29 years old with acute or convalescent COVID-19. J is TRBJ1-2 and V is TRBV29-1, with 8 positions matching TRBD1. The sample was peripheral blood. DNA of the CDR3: TGCAGCGTTTACGGGGGACAGGCCTTAAGTGGCTACACCTTC. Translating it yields CSVYGGQALSGYTF.